Only a few counts were recorded for the clone carrying this T cell receptor beta chain. Its antigen is not known. V lost 6 bases and J lost 6, with 21 bases in between. The CDR3 contains 15 residues. TCRbeta library construction was performed incorporating unique molecular identifiers. TCRdb reprocessed the PCR reads with MiXCR, giving one entry per CDR3 protein. The data contain 250,000 or so distinct CDR3 sequences, 24% of them singletons. This entry comes from a study of T-cell reconstitution after alpha-beta-depleted transplantation in children. General study findings and limits: Newly produced T cells mostly provided counts and TCRbeta diversity after one year, as hyperexpanded clones declined.

Sequencing was performed on PBMCs, mostly from graft donor cells, taken 360 days after TCRalphabeta/CD19-depleted stem cell transplant. The chain carries TRBV12-3 or TRBV12-4 and TRBJ2-7; D is unclear. This clonotype was obtained from a female patient aged 2-9 years who had a stem cell transplant for congenital amegakaryocytic thrombocytopenia, so the T cells may come from the graft donor. The CDR3 DNA is TGTGCCAGCAGCCAAGGGTTAGGGCCGGTCGCCGAGCAGTACTTC. It is translated as CASSQGLGPVAEQYF.